The clone carrying this T cell receptor (beta chain) came up a few times. Its antigen is unknown. The CDR3 has 15 amino acids. Germline loops: CDR1 MNHEY, CDR2 SMNVEV (reference sequence). Trimming cost V 7 bases and J 3 bases, with 16 bases left between them. These data belong to a study of beta chain features in type 1 diabetes. Study findings and constraints: Patients with Type 1 diabetes showed moderately but significantly shorter TCRB CDR3s in all four CD4+ subsets. The naive, central memory and Treg TCRB repertoires showed an apparent similarity that was greater among patients than among healthy donors.

Isolated RNA was reverse transcribed in full, so expressed TCRB transcripts were sequenced. Generated by immunoSEQ multiplex PCR, the TCRdb table keeps only in-frame clones and is missing some. This sample yields approximately 170,000 clones, of which approximately 8.1% are seen a single time; roughly 0.46% belongs to the top ten. The genes are TRBV27 and TRBJ2-1; TRBD2 might be the D (5 bases). This TCR derives from a man between 18 and 29 years old with type 1 diabetes. Sequenced: central memory CD4+ T cells from blood. The chain's CDR3 is CASNPGLNFYNEQFF. DNA of the CDR3: TGTGCCAGCAATCCTGGACTCAATTTCTACAATGAGCAGTTCTTC.